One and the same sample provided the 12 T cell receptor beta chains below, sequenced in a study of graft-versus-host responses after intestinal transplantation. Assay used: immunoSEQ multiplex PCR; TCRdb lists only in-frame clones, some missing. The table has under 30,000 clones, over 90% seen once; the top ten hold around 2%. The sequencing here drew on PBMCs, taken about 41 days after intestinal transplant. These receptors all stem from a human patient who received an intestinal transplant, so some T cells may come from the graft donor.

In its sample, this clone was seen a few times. CDR3 sequence (DNA): TGTGCCAGCAGTGACTCGGGACAGGGGGCGCCAGATACGCAGTATTTT. Translated: CASSDSGQGAPDTQYF. This chain links TRBV6-4 with TRBJ2-3; 12 positions agree with TRBD1. The CDR3 runs 16 residues. V shed 0 bases and J 4 bases; nucleotides not matched to a gene: 2. Germline values: CDR1 MRHNA, CDR2 SNTAGT.

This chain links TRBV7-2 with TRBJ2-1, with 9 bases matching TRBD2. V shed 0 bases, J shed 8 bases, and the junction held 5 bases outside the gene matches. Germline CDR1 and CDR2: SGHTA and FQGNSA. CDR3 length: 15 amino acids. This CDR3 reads CASSLALAGRDEQFF. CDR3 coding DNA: TGTGCCAGCAGCTTAGCCCTAGCGGGAAGGGATGAGCAGTTCTTC.

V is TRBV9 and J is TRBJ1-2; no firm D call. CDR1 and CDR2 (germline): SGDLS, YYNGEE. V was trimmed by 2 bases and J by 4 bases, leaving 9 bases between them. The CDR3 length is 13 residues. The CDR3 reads CASSVGDFYGYTF. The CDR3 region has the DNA TGTGCCAGCAGCGTCGGGGATTTCTATGGCTACACCTTC. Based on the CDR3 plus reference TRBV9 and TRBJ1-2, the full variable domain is DSGVTQTPKHLITATGQRVTLRCSPRSGDLSVYWYQQSLDQGLQFLIQYYNGEERAKGNILERFSAQQFPDLHSELNLSSLELGDSALYFCASSVGDFYGYTFGSGTRLTVV.

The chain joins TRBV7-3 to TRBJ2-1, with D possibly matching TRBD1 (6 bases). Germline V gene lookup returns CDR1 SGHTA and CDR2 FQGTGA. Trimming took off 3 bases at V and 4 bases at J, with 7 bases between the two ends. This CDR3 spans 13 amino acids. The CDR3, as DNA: TGTGCCAGCAGCTTGGACAGTTACAATGAGCAGTTCTTC. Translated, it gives CASSLDSYNEQFF.

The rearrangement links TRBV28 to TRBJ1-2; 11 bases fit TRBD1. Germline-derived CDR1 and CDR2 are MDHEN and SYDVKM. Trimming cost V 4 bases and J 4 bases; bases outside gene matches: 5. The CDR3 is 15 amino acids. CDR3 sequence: CASSYRTGGGYGYTF. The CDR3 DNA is TGTGCCAGCAGTTATCGGACAGGGGGCGGCTATGGCTACACCTTC.

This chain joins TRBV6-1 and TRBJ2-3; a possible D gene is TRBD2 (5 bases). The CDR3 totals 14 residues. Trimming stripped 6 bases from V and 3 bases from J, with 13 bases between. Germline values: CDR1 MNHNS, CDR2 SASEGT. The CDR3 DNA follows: TGTGCCAGCAGCGTCCTCGGGGAGACAGATACGCAGTATTTT. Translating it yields CASSVLGETDTQYF.

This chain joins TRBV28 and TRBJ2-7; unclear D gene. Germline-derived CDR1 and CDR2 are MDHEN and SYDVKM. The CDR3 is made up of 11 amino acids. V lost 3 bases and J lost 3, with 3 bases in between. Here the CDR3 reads CASSFGYEQYF. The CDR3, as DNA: TGTGCCAGCAGTTTCGGCTACGAGCAGTACTTC.

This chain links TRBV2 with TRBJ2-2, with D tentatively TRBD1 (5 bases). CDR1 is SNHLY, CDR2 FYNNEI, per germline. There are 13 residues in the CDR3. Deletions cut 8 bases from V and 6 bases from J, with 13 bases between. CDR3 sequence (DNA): TGTGCCAGCCGTCAGGTGGGGCCCGGGGAGCTGTTTTTT. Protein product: CASRQVGPGELFF.

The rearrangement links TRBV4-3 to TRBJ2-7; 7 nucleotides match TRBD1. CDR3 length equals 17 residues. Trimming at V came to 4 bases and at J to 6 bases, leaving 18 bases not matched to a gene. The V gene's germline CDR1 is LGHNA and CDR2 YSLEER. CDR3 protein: CASSLAYRDSPPREQYF. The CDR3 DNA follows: TGCGCCAGCAGCCTAGCCTACCGGGACAGCCCTCCGCGCGAGCAGTACTTC.

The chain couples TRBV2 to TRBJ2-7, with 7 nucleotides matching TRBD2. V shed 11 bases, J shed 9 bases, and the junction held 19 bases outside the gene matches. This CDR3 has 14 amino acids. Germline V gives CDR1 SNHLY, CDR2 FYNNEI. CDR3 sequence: CAGSGGVFPPGQYF. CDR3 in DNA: TGTGCCGGTTCGGGGGGAGTCTTCCCCCCAGGGCAGTACTTC. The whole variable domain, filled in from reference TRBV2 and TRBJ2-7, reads EPEVTQTPSHQVTQMGQEVILRCVPISNHLYFYWYRQILGQKVEFLVSFYNNEISEKSEIFDDQFSVERPDGSNFTLKIRSTKLEDSAMYFCAGSGGVFPPGQYFGPGTRLTVT.

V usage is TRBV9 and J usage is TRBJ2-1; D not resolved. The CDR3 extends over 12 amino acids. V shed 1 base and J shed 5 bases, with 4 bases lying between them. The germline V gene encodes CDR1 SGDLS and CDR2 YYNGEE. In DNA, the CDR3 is TGTGCCAGCAGCGTATCCCACAATGAGCAGTTCTTC. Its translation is CASSVSHNEQFF.

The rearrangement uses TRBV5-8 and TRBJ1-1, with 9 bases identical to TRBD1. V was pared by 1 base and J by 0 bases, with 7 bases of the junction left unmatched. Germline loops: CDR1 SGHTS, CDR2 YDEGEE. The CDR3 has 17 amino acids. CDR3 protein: CASSLSHGTGLNTEAFF. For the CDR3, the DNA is TGTGCCAGCAGCTTGTCCCACGGGACAGGGCTGAACACTGAAGCTTTCTTT.